These T cell receptor beta chains were read from a single sample in a study of CD8 T cells in ankylosing spondylitis. TCRdb analysed the 5' RACE reads with MiXCR anew, one entry per CDR3 protein. The sample consists of around 540,000 distinct CDR3 sequences, roughly 13% of them appearing once. Input material: blood, either unsorted or a sorted T cell fraction (not recorded which). These receptors were taken from a male donor with ankylosing spondylitis. The CDR3 runs from the conserved cysteine through the conserved F or W. The D gene is left open where the match is weak. Not all rows give a size; the values are once, few, many and, for expanded clones, a class.

abundance	j_gene	v_gene	d_gene	CDR3aa
-	TRBJ2-7	TRBV20-1	TRBD2	CSARDAAAGDDEQYF
few	TRBJ2-1	TRBV5-1	-	CASSFEPDYREQFF
few	TRBJ1-1	TRBV7-2	-	CASSPGGGWGTEAFF
-	TRBJ2-7	TRBV27	-	CASSLVVSRQDEQYF
-	TRBJ2-1	TRBV11-2	TRBD2	CASSVSGTSGEQFF
-	TRBJ2-5	TRBV5-1	-	CASSSGVDWETQYF
-	TRBJ1-3	TRBV7-9	-	CASSLESAGSGNTIYF
few	TRBJ1-4	TRBV13	-	CASSLEGTSNEKLFF
many	TRBJ2-1	TRBV20-1	-	CSARGYGEQFF
many	TRBJ2-7	TRBV7-9	TRBD1	CASSLAGTGDEQYF
many	TRBJ2-3	TRBV7-2	TRBD2	CASSSRGLATDTQYF
few	TRBJ1-2	TRBV20-1	-	CSARDRTNYGYTF
-	TRBJ2-5	TRBV11-2	-	CASSSRDTYQETQYF
many	TRBJ2-2	TRBV5-1	-	CASSWDPSNTGELFF
-	TRBJ2-1	TRBV19	-	CASSIGGRVYNEQFF
-	TRBJ2-7	TRBV9	-	CASSSGGQGANEQYF
many	TRBJ2-2	TRBV5-1	-	CASTREGNTGELFF
-	TRBJ2-5	TRBV20-1	-	CSARDEETQYF
many	TRBJ1-1	TRBV5-1	TRBD1	CASSLEGQGEAFF
few	TRBJ2-7	TRBV12-3/TRBV12-4	-	CASSLGRRDPQYF
-	TRBJ2-2	TRBV18	-	CASSPMSRGRTGELFF
-	TRBJ1-2	TRBV3-1	-	CASSHPRGVGYTF
-	TRBJ2-5	TRBV29-1	-	CSVEQGGAETQYF
few	TRBJ1-2	TRBV16	-	CASSISRTDYGYTF
-	TRBJ1-2	TRBV2	-	CASSENREPYGYTF
few	TRBJ2-1	TRBV7-8	-	CASSLVGGYDEQFF
few	TRBJ2-2	TRBV5-1	TRBD1	CASSPQGARTGELFF
-	TRBJ1-1	TRBV18	-	CASSYDGGRKAEAFF
few	TRBJ1-2	TRBV2	-	CASSERGRNGYTF
few	TRBJ2-3	TRBV6-5	TRBD2	CASSYASGRVTDTQYF
many	TRBJ1-1	TRBV5-1	-	CASSLLRQGGLGTEAFF
many	TRBJ2-1	TRBV24-1	-	CATSELGDTQFF
-	TRBJ2-3	TRBV3-1	-	CASSQALQIADTQYF
-	TRBJ2-5	TRBV6-2/TRBV6-3	-	CASSIGEQGTQYF
few	TRBJ2-7	TRBV6-2/TRBV6-3	-	CASSYRYEQYF
few	TRBJ1-2	TRBV29-1	-	CSVVLMGFGFNGYTF
many	TRBJ2-1	TRBV24-1	-	CATSETKRDPNEQFF
-	TRBJ2-7	TRBV30	-	CAWSVGLSYEQYF
-	TRBJ2-1	TRBV5-1	TRBD2	CASTNLAGRPNEQFF
-	TRBJ1-5	TRBV15	-	CATSIGTRGGSNQPQHF
many	TRBJ2-5	TRBV29-1	-	CSVDGQGRQETQYF
few	TRBJ2-2	TRBV10-2	-	CASRFLNTNTGELFF
many	TRBJ2-2	TRBV15	-	CATSTGGNTGELFF
few	TRBJ1-3	TRBV18	-	CASSPQNGILSGNTIYF
few	TRBJ1-6	TRBV20-1	-	CSARAARGSSPLHF
-	TRBJ2-5	TRBV3-1	-	CASTRVGPEETQYF
many	TRBJ2-7	TRBV5-1	TRBD1	CASSAGQGPYEQYF
many	TRBJ1-4	TRBV12-3/TRBV12-4	TRBD1	CASSLAGGWEKLFF
few	TRBJ2-2	TRBV2	TRBD1	CASRKGAEPTGELFF
few	TRBJ2-3	TRBV12-3/TRBV12-4	-	CAVNVDTQYF
many	TRBJ2-2	TRBV5-1	TRBD1	CASSRDSPNTGELFF
many	TRBJ2-1	TRBV4-2	TRBD2	CASSQVSGGRYNEQFF
-	TRBJ2-2	TRBV20-1	-	CSASIGGNTGELFF
few	TRBJ1-5	TRBV27	-	CASSFLDGLGQPQHF
few	TRBJ1-2	TRBV4-1	-	CASSAFVQGGYGYTF
few	TRBJ2-6	TRBV20-1	TRBD2	CSARLAGKFGANVLTF